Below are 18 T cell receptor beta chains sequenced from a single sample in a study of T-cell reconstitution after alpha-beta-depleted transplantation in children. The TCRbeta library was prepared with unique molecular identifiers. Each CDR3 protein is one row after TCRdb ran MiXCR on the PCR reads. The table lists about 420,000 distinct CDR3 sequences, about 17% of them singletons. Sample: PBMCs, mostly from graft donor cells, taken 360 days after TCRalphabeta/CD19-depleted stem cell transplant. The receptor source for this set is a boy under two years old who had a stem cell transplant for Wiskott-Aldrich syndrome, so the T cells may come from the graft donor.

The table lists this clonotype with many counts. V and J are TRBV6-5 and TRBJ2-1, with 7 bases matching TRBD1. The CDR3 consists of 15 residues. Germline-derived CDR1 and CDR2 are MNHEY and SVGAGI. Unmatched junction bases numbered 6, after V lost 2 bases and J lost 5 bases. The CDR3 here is CASSYAATGDNEQFF. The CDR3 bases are TGTGCCAGCAGTTACGCAGCAACAGGGGACAATGAGCAGTTCTTC.

The CDR3 region is CASSLQTGGWETQYF. The CDR3 DNA reads TGCGCCAGCAGCTTGCAGACAGGGGGCTGGGAGACCCAGTACTTC. V usage is TRBV5-1 and J usage is TRBJ2-5; 10 positions match TRBD1. The CDR3 is 15 amino acids. The V and J ends lost 1 base and 5 bases, in that order; junction bases with no gene match: 5. CDR1 and CDR2 (germline): SGHRS, YFSETQ.

Here the CDR3 DNA reads TGCGCCAGCAGCTTGAGGGGGCGCGACGAGCAGTACTTC. This sequence encodes CASSLRGRDEQYF. J is TRBJ2-7 and V is TRBV5-1, with 7 positions matching TRBD1. This CDR3 spans 13 amino acids. Germline V gene sequence: CDR1 SGHRS, CDR2 YFSETQ. Unmatched junction bases numbered 3, after V lost 1 base and J lost 5 bases.

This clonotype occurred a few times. CDR3 coding DNA: TGTGCCAGCAGCCCGGGGACTAGCGGGAGGACCTATGAGCAGTTCTTC. It specifies CASSPGTSGRTYEQFF. V is TRBV7-8 and J is TRBJ2-1; 15 bases match TRBD2. This CDR3 has 16 amino acids. J lost 8 bases, V lost 5 bases, and 7 bases had no gene match. Germline V gives CDR1 SGHVS, CDR2 FQNEAQ.

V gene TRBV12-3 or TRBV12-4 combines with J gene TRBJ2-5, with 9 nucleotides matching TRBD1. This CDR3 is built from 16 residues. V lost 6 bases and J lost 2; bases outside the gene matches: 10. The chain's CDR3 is CASSPRQGVVQETQYF. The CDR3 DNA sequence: TGTGCCAGCAGCCCACGACAGGGGGTAGTACAAGAGACCCAGTACTTC.

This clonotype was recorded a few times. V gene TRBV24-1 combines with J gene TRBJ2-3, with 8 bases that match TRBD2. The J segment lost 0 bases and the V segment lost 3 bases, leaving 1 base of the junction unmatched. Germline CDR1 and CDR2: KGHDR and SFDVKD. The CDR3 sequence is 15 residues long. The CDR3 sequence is CATSDGTRSTDTQYF. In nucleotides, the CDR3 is TGTGCCACCAGTGATGGGACTAGAAGCACAGATACGCAGTATTTT.

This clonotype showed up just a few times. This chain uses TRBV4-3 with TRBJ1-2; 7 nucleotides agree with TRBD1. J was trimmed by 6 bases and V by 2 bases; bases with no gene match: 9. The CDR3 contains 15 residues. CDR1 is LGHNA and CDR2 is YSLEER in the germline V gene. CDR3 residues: CASSQYSADRDGYTF. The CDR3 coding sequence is TGCGCCAGCAGCCAATACTCCGCCGACAGGGATGGCTACACCTTC.

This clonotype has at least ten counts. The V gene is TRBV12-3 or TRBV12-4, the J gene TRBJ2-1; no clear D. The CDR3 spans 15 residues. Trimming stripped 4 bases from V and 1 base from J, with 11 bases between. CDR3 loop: CASSSMGRSYNEQFF. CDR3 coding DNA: TGTGCCAGCAGTTCTATGGGCCGTTCCTACAATGAGCAGTTCTTC.

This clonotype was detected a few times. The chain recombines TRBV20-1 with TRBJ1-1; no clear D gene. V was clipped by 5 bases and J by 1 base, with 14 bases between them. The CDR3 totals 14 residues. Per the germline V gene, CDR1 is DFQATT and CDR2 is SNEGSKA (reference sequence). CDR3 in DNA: TGCAGTGCTCTGGCGGGTTGGCCGAACACTGAAGCTTTCTTT. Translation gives CSALAGWPNTEAFF.

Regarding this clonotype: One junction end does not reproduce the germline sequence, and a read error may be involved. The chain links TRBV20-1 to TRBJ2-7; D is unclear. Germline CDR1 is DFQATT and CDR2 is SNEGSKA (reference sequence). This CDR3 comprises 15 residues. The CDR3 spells CSARVGSNGAYEQYF. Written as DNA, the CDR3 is TGCAGTGCTAGAGTTGGAAGTAACGGCGCCTATGAGCAGTACTTC.

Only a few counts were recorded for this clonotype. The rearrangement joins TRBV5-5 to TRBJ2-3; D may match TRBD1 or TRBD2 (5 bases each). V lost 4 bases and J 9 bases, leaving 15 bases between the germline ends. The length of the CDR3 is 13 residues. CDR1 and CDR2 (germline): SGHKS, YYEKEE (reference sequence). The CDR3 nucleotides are TGTGCCAGCAGCCGTTGGACCTGGGGGACGCAGTATTTT. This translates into CASSRWTWGTQYF.

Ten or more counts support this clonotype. The CDR3 region is CASSLLGGAGANVLTF. The CDR3 DNA is TGCGCCAGCAGCCTACTAGGGGGAGCTGGGGCCAACGTCCTGACTTTC. The chain recombines TRBV5-1 with TRBJ2-6; maybe TRBD1 (6 bases). V was trimmed by 4 bases and J by 2 bases, leaving 13 bases between them. The germline CDR1 and CDR2 sequences are SGHRS and YFSETQ. The CDR3 totals 16 residues.

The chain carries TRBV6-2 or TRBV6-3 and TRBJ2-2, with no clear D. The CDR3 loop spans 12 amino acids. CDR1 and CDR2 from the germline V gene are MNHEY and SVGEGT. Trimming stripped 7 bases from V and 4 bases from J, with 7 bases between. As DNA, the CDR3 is TGTGCCAGCAAACCGCCCACCGGGGAGCTGTTTTTT. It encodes CASKPPTGELFF.

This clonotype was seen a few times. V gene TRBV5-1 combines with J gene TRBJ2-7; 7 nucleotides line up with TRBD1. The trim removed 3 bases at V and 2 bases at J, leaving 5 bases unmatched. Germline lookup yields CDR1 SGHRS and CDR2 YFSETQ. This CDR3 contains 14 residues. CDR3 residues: CASSSQGSTYEQYF. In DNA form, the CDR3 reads TGCGCCAGCAGCTCACAGGGGAGCACCTACGAGCAGTACTTC.

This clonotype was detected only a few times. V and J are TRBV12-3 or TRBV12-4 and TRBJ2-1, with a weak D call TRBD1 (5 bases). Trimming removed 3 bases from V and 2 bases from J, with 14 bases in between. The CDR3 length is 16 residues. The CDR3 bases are TGTGCCAGCAGTTTTTGGCACAGGTTGGCCTACAATGAGCAGTTCTTC. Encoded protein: CASSFWHRLAYNEQFF.

Here the CDR3 DNA reads TGTGCCAGCAGCTTAGCAGACAGGGGCGGAGAGACCCAGTACTTC. Its translation is CASSLADRGGETQYF. The chain recombines TRBV7-6 with TRBJ2-5; TRBD1 agrees at 8 bases. V trimming: 0 bases; J trimming: 4 bases; junction bases outside the gene matches: 4. This CDR3 contains 15 residues. Germline CDR1 reads SGHVS; CDR2 reads FNYEAQ.

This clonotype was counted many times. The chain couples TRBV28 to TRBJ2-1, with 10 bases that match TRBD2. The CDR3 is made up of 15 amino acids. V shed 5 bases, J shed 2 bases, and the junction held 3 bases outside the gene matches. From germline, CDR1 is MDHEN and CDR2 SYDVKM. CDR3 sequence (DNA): TGTGCCAGCAGTCTAGCGGGGGCTCCCTACAATGAGCAGTTCTTC. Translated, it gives CASSLAGAPYNEQFF.

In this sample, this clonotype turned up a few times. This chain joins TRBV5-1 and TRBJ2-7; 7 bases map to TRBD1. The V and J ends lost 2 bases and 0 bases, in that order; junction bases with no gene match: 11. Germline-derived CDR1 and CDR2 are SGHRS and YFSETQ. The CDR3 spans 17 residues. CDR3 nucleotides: TGCGCCAGCAGCTTTCGGCAGGGACAGCCGTTCTCCTACGAGCAGTACTTC. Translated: CASSFRQGQPFSYEQYF. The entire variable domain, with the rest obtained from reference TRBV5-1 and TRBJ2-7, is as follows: KAGVTQTPRYLIKTRGQQVTLSCSPISGHRSVSWYQQTPGQGLQFLFEYFSETQRNKGNFPGRFSGRQFSNSRSEMNVSTLELGDSALYLCASSFRQGQPFSYEQYFGPGTRLTVT.